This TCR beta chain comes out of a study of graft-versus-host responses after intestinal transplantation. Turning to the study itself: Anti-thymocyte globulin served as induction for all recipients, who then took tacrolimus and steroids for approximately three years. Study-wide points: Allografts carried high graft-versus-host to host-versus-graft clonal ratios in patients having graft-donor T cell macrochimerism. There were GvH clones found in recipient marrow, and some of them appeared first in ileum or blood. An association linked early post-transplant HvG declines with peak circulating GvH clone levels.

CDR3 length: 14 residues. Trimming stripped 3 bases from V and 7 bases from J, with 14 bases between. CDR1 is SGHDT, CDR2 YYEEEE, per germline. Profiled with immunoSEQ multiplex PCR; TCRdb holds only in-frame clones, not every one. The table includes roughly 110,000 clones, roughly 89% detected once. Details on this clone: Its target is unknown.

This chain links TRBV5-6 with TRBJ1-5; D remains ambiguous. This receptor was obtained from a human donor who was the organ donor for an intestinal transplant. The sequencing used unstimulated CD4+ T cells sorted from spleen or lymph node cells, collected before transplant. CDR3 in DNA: TGTGCCAGCAGCTCGTTTGCAGGATGGCAGCCCCAGCATTTT. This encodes CASSSFAGWQPQHF.